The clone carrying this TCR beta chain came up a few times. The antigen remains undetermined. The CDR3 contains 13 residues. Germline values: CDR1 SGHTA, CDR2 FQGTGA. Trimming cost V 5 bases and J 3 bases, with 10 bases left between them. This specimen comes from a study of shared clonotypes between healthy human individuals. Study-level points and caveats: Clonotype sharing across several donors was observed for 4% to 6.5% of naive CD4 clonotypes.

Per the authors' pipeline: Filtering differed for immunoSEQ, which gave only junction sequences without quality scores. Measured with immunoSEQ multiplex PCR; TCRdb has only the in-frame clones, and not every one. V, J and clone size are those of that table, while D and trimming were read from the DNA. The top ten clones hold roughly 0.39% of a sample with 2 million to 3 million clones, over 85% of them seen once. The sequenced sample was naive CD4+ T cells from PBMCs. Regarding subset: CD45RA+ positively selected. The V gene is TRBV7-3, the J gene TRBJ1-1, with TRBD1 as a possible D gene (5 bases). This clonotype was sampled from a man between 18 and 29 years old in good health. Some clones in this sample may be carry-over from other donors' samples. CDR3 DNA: TGTGCCAGCAGCCAGGGAAGGGACACTGAAGCTTTCTTT. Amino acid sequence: CASSQGRDTEAFF. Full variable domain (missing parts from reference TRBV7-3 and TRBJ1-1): GAGVSQTPSNKVTEKGKYVELRCDPISGHTALYWYRQSLGQGPEFLIYFQGTGAADDSGLPNDRFFAVRPEGSVSTLKIQRTERGDSAVYLCASSQGRDTEAFFGQGTRLTVV.